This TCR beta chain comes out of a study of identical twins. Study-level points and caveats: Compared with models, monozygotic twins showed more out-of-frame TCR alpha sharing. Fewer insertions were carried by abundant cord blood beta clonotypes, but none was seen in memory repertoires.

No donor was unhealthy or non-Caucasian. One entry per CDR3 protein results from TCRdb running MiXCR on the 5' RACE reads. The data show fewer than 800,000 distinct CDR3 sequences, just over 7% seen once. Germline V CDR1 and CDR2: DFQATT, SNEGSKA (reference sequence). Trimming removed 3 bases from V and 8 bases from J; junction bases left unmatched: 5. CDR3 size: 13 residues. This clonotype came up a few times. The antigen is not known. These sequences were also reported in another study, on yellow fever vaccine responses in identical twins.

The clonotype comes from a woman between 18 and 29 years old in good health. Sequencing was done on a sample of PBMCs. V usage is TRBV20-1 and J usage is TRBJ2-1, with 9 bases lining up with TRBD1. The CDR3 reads CSARRTGVHEQFF. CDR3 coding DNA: TGCAGTGCTAGGCGGACAGGGGTACATGAGCAGTTCTTC.